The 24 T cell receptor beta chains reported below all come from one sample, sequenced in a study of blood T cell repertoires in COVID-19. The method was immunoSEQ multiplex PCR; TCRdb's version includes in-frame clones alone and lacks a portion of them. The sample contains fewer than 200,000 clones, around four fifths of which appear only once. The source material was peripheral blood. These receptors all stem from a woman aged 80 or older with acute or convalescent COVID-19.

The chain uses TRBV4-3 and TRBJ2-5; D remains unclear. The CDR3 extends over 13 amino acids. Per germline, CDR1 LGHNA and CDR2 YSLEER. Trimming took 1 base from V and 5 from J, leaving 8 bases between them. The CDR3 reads CASSQGTRETQYF. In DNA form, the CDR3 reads TGCGCCAGCAGCCAAGGTACCCGGGAGACCCAGTACTTC.

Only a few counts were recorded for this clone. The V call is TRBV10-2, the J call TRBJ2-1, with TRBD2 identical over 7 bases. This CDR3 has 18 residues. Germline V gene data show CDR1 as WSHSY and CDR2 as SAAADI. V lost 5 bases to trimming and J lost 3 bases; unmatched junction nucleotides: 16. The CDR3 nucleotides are TGCGCCAGCAGTTCCGGGACTACCTCAGTTCTCTTCTACAATGAGCAGTTCTTC. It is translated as CASSSGTTSVLFYNEQFF.

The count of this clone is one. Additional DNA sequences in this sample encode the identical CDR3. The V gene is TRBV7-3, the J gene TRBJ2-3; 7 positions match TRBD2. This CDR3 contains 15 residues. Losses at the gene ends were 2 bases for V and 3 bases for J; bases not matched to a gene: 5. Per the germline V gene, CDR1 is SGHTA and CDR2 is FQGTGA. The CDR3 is CASSLGGGGTDTQYF. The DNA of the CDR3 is TGTGCCAGCAGCTTAGGCGGGGGTGGAACAGATACGCAGTATTTT.

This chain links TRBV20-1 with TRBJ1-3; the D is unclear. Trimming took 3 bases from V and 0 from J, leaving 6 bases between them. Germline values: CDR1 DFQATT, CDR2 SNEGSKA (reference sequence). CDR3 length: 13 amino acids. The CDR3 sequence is CSASQVSGNTIYF. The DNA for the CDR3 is TGCAGTGCTAGTCAGGTCTCTGGAAACACCATATATTTT.

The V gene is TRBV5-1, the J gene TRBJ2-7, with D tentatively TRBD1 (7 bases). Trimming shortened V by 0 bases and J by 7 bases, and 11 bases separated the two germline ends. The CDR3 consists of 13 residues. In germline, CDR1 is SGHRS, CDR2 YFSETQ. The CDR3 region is CASSLEQGREQYF. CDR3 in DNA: TGCGCCAGCAGCTTGGAACAGGGGAGGGAGCAGTACTTC.

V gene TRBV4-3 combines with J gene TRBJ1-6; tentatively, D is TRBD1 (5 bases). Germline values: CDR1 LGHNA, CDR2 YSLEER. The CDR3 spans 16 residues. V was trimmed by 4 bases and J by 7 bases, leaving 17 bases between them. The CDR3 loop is CASSPSTGLQNSPLHF. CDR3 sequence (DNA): TGCGCCAGCAGCCCGTCGACGGGACTGCAAAATTCACCCCTCCACTTT.

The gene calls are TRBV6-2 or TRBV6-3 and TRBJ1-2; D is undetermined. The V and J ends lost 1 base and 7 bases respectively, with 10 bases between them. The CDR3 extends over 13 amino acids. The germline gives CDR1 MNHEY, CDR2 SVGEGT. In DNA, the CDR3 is TGTGCCAGCAGTTACTTCGCCGGCGGTGGCTACACCTTC. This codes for CASSYFAGGGYTF.

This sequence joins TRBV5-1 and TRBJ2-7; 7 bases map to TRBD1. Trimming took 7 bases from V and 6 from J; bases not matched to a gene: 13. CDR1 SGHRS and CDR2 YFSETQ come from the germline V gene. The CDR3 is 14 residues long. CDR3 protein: CASQRRQGGVEQYF. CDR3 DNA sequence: TGCGCCAGCCAGAGAAGACAGGGTGGGGTCGAGCAGTACTTC. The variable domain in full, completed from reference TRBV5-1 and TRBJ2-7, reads KAGVTQTPRYLIKTRGQQVTLSCSPISGHRSVSWYQQTPGQGLQFLFEYFSETQRNKGNFPGRFSGRQFSNSRSEMNVSTLELGDSALYLCASQRRQGGVEQYFGPGTRLTVT.

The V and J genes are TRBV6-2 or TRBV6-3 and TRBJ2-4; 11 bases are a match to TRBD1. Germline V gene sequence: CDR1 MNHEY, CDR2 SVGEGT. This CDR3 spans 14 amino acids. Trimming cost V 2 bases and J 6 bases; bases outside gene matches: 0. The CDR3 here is CASSYGQGANIQYF. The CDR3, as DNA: TGTGCCAGCAGTTACGGACAGGGGGCAAACATTCAGTACTTC.

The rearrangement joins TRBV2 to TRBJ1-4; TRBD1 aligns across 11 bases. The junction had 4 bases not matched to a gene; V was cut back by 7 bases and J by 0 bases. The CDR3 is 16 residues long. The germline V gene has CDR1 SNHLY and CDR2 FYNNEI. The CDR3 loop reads CASTGTGGATNEKLFF. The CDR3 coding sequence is TGTGCCAGCACCGGGACAGGGGGGGCAACTAATGAAAAACTGTTTTTT. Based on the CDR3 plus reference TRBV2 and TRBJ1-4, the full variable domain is EPEVTQTPSHQVTQMGQEVILRCVPISNHLYFYWYRQILGQKVEFLVSFYNNEISEKSEIFDDQFSVERPDGSNFTLKIRSTKLEDSAMYFCASTGTGGATNEKLFFGSGTQLSVL.

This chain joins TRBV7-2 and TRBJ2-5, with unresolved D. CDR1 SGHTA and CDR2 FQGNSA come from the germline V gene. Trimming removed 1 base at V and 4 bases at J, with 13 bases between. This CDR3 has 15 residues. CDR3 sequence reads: CASSLERQTRETQYF. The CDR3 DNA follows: TGTGCCAGCAGCTTAGAGCGTCAGACCAGAGAGACCCAGTACTTC.

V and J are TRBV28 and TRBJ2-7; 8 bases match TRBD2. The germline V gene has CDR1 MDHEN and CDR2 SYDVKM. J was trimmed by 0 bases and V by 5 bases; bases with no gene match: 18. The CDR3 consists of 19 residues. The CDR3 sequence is CASSPRRALSGGFSYEQYF. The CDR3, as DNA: TGTGCCAGCAGTCCCCGAAGGGCGCTAAGCGGGGGATTCTCCTACGAGCAGTACTTC.

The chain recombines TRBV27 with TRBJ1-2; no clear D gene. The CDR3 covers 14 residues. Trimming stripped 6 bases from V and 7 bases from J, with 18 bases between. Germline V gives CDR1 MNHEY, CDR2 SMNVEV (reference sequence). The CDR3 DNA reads TGTGCCAGCAGCCCCCGACATGTCAGCGGTGGCTACACCTTC. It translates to CASSPRHVSGGYTF.

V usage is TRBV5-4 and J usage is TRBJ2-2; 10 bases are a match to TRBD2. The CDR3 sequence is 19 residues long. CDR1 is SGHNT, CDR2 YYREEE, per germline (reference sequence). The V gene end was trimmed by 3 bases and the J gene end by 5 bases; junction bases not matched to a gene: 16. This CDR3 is CASSSGSSGSLVATGELFF. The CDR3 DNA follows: TGTGCCAGCAGCTCCGGATCTAGCGGGAGTTTGGTAGCGACCGGGGAGCTGTTTTTT.

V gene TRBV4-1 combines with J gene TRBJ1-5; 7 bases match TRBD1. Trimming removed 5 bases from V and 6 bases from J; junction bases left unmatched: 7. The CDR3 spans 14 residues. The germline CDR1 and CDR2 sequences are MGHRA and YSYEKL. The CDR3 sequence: CASSETGQIQPQHF. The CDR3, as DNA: TGCGCCAGCAGCGAGACAGGGCAAATTCAGCCCCAGCATTTT.

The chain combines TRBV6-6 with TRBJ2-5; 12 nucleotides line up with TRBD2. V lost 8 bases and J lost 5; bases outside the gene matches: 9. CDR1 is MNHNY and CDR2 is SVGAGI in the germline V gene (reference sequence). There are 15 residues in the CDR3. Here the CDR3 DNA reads TGTGCCAGCGTCAAGGGACTAGCGGGCCCGGAGACCCAGTACTTC. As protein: CASVKGLAGPETQYF.

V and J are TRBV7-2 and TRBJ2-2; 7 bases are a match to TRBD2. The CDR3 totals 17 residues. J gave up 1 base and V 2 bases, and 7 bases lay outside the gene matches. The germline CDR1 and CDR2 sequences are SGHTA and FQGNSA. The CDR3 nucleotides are TGTGCCAGCAGCTTATCTCCGGCTAGCGGGAACACCGGGGAGCTGTTTTTT. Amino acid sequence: CASSLSPASGNTGELFF. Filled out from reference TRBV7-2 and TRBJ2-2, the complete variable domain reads GAGVSQSPSNKVTEKGKDVELRCDPISGHTALYWYRQSLGQGLEFLIYFQGNSAPDKSGLPSDRFSAERTGGSVSTLTIQRTQQEDSAVYLCASSLSPASGNTGELFFGEGSRLTVL.

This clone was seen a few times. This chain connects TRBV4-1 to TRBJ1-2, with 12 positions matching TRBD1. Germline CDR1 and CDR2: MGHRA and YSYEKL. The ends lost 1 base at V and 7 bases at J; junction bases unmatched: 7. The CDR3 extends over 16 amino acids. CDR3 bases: TGCGCCAGCAGCCAAGTCGGGGACAGGGGGCGAAGTGGCTACACCTTC. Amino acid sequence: CASSQVGDRGRSGYTF.

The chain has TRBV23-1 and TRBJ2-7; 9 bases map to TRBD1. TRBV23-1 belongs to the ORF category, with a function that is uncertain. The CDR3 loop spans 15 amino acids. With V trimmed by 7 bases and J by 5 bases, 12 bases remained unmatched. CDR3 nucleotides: TGCGCCAGCAACGAAAGCCGGGACAGGGAGAACGAGCAGTACTTC. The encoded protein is CASNESRDRENEQYF.

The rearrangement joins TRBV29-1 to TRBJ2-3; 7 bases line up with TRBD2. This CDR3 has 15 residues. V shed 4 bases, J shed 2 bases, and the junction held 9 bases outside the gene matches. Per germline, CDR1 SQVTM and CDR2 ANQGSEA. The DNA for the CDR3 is TGCAGCGTTGTTCGGGGGGAAGGGAACACAGATACGCAGTATTTT. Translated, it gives CSVVRGEGNTDTQYF.

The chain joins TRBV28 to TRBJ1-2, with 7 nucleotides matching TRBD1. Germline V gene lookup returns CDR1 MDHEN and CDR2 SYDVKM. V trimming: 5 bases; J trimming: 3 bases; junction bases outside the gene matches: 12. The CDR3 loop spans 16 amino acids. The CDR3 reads CASSDPGQIKYYGYTF. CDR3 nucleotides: TGTGCCAGCAGTGATCCGGGACAGATCAAGTACTATGGCTACACCTTC.

CDR3 region: CASSLQDTDGTKQYF. The DNA of the CDR3 is TGTGCCAGTAGTCTTCAGGACACCGATGGCACAAAGCAGTACTTC. The chain links TRBV19 to TRBJ2-7, with D tentatively TRBD1 (5 bases). Trimming cost V 5 bases and J 8 bases, with 22 bases left between them. Germline V lookup: CDR1 LNHDA, CDR2 SQIVND (reference sequence). CDR3 length equals 15 residues.

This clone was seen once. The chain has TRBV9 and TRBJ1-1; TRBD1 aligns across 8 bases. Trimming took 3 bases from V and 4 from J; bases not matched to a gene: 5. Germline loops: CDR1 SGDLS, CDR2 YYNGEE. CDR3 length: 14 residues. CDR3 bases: TGTGCCAGCAGCGCCGCAGGGGGCCCCACTGAAGCTTTCTTT. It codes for CASSAAGGPTEAFF.

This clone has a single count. This chain's CDR3 is CASSQEGGGTKNIQYF. CDR3 coding DNA: TGCGCCAGCAGCCAAGAGGGCGGAGGGACCAAAAACATTCAGTACTTC. The rearrangement uses TRBV4-3 and TRBJ2-4; a weak D match, TRBD2 (6 bases). The CDR3 is made up of 16 amino acids. Trimming stripped 0 bases from V and 2 bases from J, with 11 bases between. Per germline, CDR1 LGHNA and CDR2 YSLEER.